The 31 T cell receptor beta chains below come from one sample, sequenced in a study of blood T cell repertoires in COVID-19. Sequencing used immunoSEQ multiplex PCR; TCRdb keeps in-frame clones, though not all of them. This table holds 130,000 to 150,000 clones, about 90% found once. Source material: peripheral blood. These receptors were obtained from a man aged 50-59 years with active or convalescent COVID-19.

The CDR3 sequence: CASSLSGGGDGYTF. The CDR3 bases are TGCGCCAGCAGCTTGTCAGGGGGCGGCGATGGCTACACCTTC. The V gene is TRBV5-1, the J gene TRBJ1-2; 8 positions match TRBD1. The CDR3 sequence is 14 residues long. V dropped 1 base and J dropped 6; count of bases not matched to a gene: 5. Germline lookup yields CDR1 SGHRS and CDR2 YFSETQ.

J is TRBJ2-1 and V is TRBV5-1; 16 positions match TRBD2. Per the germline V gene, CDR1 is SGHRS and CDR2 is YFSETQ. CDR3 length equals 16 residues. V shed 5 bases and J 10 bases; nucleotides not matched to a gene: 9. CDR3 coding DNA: TGCGCCAGCAGTTACTCCGGGACTAGCGGGAGGGGAGAGCAGTTCTTC. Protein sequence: CASSYSGTSGRGEQFF.

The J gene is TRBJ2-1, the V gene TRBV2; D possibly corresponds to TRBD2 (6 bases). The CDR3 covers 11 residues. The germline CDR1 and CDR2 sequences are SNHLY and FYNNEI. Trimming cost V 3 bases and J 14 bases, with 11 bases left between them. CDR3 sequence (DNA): TGTGCCAGCAGTGACGTGACTAGTAAGTTCTTC. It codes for CASSDVTSKFF.

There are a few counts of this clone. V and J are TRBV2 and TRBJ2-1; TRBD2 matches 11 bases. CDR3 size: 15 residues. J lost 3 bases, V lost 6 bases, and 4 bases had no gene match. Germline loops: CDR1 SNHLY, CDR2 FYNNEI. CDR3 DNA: TGTGCCAGCAGGAAAACTAGCGGGGGCTACAATGAGCAGTTCTTC. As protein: CASRKTSGGYNEQFF.

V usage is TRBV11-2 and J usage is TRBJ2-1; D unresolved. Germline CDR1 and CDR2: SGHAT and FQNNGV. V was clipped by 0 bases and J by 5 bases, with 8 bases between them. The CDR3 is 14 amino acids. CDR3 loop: CASSLDRFHNEQFF. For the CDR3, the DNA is TGTGCCAGCAGCTTAGATCGTTTTCACAATGAGCAGTTCTTC.

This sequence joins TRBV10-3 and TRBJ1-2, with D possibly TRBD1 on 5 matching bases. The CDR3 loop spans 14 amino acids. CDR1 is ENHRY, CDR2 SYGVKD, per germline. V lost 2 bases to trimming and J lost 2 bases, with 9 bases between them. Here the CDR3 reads CAISEGGDNYGYTF. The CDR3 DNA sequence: TGTGCCATCAGTGAGGGGGGGGACAACTATGGCTACACCTTC.

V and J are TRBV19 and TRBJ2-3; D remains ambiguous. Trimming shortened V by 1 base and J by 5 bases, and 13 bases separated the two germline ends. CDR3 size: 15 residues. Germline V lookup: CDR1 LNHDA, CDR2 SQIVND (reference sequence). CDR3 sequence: CASSIVLGRVDTQYF. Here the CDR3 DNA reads TGTGCCAGTAGTATAGTCCTCGGCCGGGTAGATACGCAGTATTTT.

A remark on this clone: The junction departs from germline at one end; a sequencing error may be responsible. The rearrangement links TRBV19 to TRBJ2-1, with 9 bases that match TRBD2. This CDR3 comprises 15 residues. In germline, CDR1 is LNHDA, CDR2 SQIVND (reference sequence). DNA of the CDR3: TGTGCCAGTAGTATACTCCCAGCGGGAGGTCGCGCGGAGATCTTC. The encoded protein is CASSILPAGGRAEIF.

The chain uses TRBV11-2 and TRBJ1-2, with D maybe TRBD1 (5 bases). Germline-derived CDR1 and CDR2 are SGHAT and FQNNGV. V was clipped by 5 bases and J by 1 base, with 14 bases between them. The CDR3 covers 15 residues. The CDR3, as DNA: TGTGCCAGCAGCCCGTCGGGGGGTCATAACTATGGCTACACCTTC. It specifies CASSPSGGHNYGYTF.

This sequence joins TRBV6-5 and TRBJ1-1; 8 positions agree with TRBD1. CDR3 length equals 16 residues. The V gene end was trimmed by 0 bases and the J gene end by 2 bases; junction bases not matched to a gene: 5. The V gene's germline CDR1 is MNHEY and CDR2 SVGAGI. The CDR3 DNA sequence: TGTGCCAGCAGTTACTCGAGGGCAGGGGGCAACACTGAAGCTTTCTTT. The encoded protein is CASSYSRAGGNTEAFF.

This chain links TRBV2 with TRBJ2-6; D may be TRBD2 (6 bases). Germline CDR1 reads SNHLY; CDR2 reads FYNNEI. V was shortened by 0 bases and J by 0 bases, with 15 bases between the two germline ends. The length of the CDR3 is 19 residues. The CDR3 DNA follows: TGTGCCAGCAGTGAAGCAAAAGCGGGTATATACTCTGGGGCCAACGTCCTGACTTTC. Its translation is CASSEAKAGIYSGANVLTF.

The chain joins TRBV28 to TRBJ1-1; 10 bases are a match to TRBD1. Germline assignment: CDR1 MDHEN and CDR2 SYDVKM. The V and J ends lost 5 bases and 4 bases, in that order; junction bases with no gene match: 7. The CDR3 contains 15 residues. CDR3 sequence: CASSPPGTGATEAFF. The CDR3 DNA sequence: TGTGCCAGCAGTCCTCCCGGGACAGGGGCCACTGAAGCTTTCTTT.

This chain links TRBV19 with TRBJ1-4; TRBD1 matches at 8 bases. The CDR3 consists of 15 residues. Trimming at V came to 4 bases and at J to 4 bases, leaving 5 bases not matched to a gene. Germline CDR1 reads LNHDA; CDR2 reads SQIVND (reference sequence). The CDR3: CASSSGQGYNEKLFF. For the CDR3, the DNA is TGTGCCAGTAGTAGCGGACAGGGTTATAATGAAAAACTGTTTTTT.

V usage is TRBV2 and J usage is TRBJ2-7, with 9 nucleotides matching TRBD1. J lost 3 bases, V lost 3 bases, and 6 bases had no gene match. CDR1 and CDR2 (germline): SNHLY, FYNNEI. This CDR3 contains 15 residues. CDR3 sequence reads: CASSETGGSGYEQYF. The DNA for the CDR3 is TGTGCCAGCAGTGAGACAGGGGGGTCCGGCTACGAGCAGTACTTC.

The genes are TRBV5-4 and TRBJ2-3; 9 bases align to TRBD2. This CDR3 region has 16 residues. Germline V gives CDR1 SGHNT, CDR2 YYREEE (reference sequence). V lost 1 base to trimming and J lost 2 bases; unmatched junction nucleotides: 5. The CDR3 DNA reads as TGTGCCAGCAGCTTGCGCAGCGGGAGGCCCACAGATACGCAGTATTTT. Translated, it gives CASSLRSGRPTDTQYF.

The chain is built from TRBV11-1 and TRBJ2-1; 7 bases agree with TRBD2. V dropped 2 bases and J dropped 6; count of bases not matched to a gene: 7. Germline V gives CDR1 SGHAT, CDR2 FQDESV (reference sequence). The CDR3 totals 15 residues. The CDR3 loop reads CASSLTTSRGNEQFF. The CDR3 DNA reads TGTGCCAGCAGCTTAACGACTAGCCGGGGCAATGAGCAGTTCTTC.

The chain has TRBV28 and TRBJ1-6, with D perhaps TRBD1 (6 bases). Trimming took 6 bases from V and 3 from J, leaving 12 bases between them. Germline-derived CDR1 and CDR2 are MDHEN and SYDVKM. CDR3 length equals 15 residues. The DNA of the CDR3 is TGTGCCAGCAGCACCGGGACACTCTATAATTCACCCCTCCACTTT. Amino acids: CASSTGTLYNSPLHF. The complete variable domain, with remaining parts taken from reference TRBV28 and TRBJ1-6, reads DVKVTQSSRYLVKRTGEKVFLECVQDMDHENMFWYRQDPGLGLRLIYFSYDVKMKEKGDIPEGYSVSREKKERFSLILESASTNQTSMYLCASSTGTLYNSPLHFGNGTRLTVT.

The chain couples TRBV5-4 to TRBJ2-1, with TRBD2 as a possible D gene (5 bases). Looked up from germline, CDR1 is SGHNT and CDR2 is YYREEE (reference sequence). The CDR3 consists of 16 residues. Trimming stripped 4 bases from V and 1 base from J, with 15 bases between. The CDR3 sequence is CASSKPGSTSYNEQFF. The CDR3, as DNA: TGTGCCAGCAGCAAACCGGGGTCCACATCCTACAATGAGCAGTTCTTC. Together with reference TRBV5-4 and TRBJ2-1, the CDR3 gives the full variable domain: ETGVTQSPTHLIKTRGQQVTLRCSSQSGHNTVSWYQQALGQGPQFIFQYYREEENGRGNFPPRFSGLQFPNYSSELNVNALELDDSALYLCASSKPGSTSYNEQFFGPGTRLTVL.

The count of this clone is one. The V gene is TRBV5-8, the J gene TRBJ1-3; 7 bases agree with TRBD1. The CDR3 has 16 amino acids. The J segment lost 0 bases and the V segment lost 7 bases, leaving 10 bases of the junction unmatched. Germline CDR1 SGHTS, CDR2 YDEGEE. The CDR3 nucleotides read TGTGCCAGCCCGACAGGGTTCTTAGGCTCTGGAAACACCATATATTTT. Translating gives CASPTGFLGSGNTIYF. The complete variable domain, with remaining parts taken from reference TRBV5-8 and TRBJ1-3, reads EAGVTQSPTHLIKTRGQQATLRCSPISGHTSVYWYQQALGLGLQFLLWYDEGEERNRGNFPPRFSGRQFPNYSSELNVNALELEDSALYLCASPTGFLGSGNTIYFGEGSWLTVV.

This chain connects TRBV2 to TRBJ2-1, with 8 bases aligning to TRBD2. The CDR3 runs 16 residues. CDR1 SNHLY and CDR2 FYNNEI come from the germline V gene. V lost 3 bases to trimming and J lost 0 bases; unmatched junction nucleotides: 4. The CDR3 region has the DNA TGTGCCAGCAGTGAGATAGCGGGAAGCTCCTACAATGAGCAGTTCTTC. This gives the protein CASSEIAGSSYNEQFF.

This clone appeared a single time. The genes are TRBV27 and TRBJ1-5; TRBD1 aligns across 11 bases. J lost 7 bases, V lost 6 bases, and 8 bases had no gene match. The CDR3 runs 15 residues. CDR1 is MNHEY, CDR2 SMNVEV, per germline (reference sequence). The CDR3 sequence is CASSGGQGAWQPQHF. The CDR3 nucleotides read TGTGCCAGCAGCGGTGGACAGGGGGCATGGCAGCCCCAGCATTTT.

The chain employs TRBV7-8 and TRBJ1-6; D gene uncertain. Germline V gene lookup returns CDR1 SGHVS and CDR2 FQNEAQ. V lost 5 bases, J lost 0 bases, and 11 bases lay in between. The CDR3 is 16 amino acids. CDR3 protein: CASSPRESSYNSPLHF. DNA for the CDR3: TGTGCCAGCAGCCCCCGTGAGAGCTCCTATAATTCACCCCTCCACTTT. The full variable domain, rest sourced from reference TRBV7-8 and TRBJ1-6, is GAGVSQSPRYKVAKRGQDVALRCDPISGHVSLFWYQQALGQGPEFLTYFQNEAQLDKSGLPSDRFFAERPEGSVSTLKIQRTQQEDSAVYLCASSPRESSYNSPLHFGNGTRLTVT.

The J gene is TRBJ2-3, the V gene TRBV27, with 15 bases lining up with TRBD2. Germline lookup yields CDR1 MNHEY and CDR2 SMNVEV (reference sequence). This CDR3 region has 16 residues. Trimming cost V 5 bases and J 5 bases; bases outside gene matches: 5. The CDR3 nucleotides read TGTGCCAGCAGTCCCGGGACTAGCGGGAGGAGAGATACGCAGTATTTT. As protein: CASSPGTSGRRDTQYF.

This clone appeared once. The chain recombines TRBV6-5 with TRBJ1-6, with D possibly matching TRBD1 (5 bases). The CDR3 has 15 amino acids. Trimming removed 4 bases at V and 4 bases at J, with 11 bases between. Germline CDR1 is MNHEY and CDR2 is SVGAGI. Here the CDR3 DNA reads TGTGCCAGCAGTTTCGACAGTCTTTATAATTCACCCCTCCACTTT. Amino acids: CASSFDSLYNSPLHF.

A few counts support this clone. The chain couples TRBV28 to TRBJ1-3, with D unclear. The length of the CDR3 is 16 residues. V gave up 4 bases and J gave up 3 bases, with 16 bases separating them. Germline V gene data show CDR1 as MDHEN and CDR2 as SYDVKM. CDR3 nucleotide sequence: TGTGCCAGCAGTTATGGGCCACCCGCCCGTGGAAACACCATATATTTT. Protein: CASSYGPPARGNTIYF.

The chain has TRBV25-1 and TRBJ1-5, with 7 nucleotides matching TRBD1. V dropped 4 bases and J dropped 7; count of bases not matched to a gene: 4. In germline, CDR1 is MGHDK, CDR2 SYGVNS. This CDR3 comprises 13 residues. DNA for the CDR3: TGTGCCAGCAGTGGAGGGGGCGGACAGCCCCAGCATTTT. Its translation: CASSGGGGQPQHF.

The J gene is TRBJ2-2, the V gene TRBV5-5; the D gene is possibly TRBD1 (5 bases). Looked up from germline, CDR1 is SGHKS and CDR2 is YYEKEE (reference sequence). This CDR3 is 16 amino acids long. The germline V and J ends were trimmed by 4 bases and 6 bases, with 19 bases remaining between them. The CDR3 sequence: CASSDQTEGSAGELFF. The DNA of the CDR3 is TGTGCCAGCAGCGATCAGACAGAAGGATCGGCCGGGGAGCTGTTTTTT.

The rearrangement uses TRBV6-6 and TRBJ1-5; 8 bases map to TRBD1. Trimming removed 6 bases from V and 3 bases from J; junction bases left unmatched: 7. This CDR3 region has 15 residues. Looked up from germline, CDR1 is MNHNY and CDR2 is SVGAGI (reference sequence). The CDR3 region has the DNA TGTGCCAGCAGCCAGGGGGCGGCCATCAATCAGCCCCAGCATTTT. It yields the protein CASSQGAAINQPQHF.

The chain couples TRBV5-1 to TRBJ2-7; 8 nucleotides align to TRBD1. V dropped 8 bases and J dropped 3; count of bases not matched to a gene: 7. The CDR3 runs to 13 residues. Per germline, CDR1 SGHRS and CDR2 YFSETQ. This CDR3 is CASATGTGYEQYF. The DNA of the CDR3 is TGCGCCAGTGCGACAGGGACAGGCTACGAGCAGTACTTC.

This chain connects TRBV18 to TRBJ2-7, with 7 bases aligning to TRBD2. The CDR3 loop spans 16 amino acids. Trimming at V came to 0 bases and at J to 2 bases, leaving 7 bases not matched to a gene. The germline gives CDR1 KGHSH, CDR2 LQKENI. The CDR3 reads CASSPPSSGLAYEQYF. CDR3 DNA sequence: TGTGCCAGCTCACCACCCAGTAGCGGACTAGCCTACGAGCAGTACTTC.

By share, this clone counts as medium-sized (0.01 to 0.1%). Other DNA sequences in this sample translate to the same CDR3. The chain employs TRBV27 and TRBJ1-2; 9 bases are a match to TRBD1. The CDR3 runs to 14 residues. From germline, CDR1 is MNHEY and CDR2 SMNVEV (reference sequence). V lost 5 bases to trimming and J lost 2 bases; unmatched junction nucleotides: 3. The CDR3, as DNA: TGTGCCAGCAGTATACAGGGGGCGAACTATGGCTACACCTTC. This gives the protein CASSIQGANYGYTF.